This T cell receptor (beta chain) was sequenced for a study of neurological immune-mediated disorders. The authors made cDNA by 5'RACE with 10-nucleotide random UMIs. Each sequencing run yielded over 160 million TCR-beta sequences from 15-18 subjects. One entry per CDR3 protein, called by TCRdb with MiXCR from the 5' RACE reads. The sample shows roughly 50,000 distinct CDR3 sequences, about 12% of them seen only once. Regarding time point: longitudinal time-point 3. 2 million PBMCs stored at -80 C were the source of the unsorted libraries. The CDR3 runs 16 residues. Per the germline V gene, CDR1 is SGHTA and CDR2 is FQGNSA. The V segment lost 4 bases and the J segment 2 bases; nucleotides outside the gene matches: 8.

The sequence came from a male donor with HTLV-1-associated myelopathy (HAM/TSP). Sample: PBMCs. The chain links TRBV7-2 to TRBJ2-3, with 8 bases that match TRBD1. The CDR3 loop is CASSYRQGQLTDTQYF. The CDR3 coding sequence is TGTGCCAGCAGCTATAGACAGGGGCAACTCACAGATACGCAGTATTTT.